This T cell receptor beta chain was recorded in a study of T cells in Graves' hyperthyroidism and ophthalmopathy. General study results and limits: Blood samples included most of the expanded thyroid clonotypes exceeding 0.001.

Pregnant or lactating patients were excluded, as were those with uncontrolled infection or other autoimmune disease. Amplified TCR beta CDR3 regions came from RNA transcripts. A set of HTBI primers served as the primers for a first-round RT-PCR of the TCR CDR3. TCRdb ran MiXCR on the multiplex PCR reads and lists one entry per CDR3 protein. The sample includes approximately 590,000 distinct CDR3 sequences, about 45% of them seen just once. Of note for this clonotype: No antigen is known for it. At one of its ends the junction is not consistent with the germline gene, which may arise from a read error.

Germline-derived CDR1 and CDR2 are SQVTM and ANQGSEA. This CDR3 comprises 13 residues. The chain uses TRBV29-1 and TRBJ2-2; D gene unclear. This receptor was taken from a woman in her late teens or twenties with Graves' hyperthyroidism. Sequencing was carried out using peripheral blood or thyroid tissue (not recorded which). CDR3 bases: TGCAGCGTCGCTGGGCCCTATCCGAATGAGCAGTTTTTT. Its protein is CSVAGPYPNEQFF.